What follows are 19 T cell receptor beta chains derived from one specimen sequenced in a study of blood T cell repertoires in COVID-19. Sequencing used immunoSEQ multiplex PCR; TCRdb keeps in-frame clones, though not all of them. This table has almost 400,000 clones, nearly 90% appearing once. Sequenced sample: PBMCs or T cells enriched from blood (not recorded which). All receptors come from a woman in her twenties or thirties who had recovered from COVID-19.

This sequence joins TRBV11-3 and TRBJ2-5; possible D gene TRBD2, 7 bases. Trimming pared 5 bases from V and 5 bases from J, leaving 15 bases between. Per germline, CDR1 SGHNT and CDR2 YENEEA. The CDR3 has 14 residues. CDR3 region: CASSRGGARETQYF. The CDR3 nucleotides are TGTGCCAGCAGCCGAGGGGGGGCCAGGGAGACCCAGTACTTC.

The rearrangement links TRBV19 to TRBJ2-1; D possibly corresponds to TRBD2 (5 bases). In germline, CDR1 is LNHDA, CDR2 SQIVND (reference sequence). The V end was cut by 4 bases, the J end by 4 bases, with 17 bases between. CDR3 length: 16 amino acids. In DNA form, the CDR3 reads TGTGCCAGTAGTAATGAGGGAGTTGTTGCATACAATGAGCAGTTCTTC. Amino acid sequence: CASSNEGVVAYNEQFF.

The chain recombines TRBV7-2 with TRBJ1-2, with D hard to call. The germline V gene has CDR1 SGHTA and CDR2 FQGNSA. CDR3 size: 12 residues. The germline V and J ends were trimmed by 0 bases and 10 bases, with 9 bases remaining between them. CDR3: CASSLAGLLYTF. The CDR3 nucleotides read TGTGCCAGCAGCTTAGCGGGCCTTCTCTACACCTTC.

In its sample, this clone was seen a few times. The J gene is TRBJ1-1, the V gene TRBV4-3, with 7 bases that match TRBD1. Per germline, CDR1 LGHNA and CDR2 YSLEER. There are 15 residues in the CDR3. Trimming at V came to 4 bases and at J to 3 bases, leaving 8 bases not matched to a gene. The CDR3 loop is CASSLLITGDTEAFF. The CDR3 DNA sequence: TGCGCCAGCAGCCTCTTGATAACAGGGGACACTGAAGCTTTCTTT.

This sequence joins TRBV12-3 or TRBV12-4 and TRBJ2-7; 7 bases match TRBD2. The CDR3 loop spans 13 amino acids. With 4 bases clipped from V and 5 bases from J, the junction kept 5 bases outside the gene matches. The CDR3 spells CASSSGGINEQYF. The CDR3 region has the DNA TGTGCCAGCAGTTCGGGGGGAATAAACGAGCAGTACTTC.

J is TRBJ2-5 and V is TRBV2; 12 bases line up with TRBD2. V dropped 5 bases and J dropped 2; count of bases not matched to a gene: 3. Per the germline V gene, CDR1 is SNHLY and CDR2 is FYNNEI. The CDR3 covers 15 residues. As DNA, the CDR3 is TGTGCCAGCAGTTTGACTAGCGGGAGTCAAGAGACCCAGTACTTC. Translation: CASSLTSGSQETQYF.

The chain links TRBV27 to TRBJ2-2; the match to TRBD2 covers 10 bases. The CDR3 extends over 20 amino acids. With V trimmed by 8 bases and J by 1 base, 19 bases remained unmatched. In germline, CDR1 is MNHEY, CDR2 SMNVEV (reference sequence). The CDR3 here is CASHKRGVLAGDLNTGELFF. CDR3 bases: TGTGCCAGCCACAAACGGGGGGTCCTAGCGGGAGACTTGAACACCGGGGAGCTGTTTTTT.

As DNA, the CDR3 is TGTGCCAGCAGCGCGGGACAGTCTCGGTACGAGCAGTACTTC. Translation gives CASSAGQSRYEQYF. The V call is TRBV9, the J call TRBJ2-7, with 7 bases matching TRBD1. The germline CDR1 and CDR2 sequences are SGDLS and YYNGEE. J lost 4 bases, V lost 3 bases, and 7 bases had no gene match. The CDR3 consists of 14 residues.

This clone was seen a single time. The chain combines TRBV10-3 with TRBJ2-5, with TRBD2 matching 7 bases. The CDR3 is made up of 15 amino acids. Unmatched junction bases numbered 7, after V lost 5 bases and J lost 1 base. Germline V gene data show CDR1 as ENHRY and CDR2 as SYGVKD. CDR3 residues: CAISSSAGTQETQYF. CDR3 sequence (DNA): TGTGCCATCAGTTCCTCAGCGGGGACCCAAGAGACCCAGTACTTC.

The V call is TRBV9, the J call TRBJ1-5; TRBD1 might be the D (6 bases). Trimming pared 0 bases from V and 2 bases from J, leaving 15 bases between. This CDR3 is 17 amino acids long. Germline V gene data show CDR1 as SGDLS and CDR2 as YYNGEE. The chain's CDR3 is CASSVEDRPICNQPQHF. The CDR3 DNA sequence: TGTGCCAGCAGCGTAGAAGACAGGCCTATTTGCAATCAGCCCCAGCATTTT.

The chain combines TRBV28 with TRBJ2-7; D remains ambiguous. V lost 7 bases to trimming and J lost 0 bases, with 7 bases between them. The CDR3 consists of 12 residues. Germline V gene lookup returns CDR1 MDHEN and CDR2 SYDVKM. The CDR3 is CASTMSSYEQYF. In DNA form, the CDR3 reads TGTGCCAGCACCATGAGCTCCTACGAGCAGTACTTC.

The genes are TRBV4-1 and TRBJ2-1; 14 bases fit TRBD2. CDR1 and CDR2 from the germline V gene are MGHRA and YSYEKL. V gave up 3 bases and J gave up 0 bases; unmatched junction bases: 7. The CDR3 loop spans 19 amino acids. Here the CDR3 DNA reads TGCGCCAGCAGCCACACCGGGACTAGCGGGGGAAGCTCCTACAATGAGCAGTTCTTC. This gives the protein CASSHTGTSGGSSYNEQFF.

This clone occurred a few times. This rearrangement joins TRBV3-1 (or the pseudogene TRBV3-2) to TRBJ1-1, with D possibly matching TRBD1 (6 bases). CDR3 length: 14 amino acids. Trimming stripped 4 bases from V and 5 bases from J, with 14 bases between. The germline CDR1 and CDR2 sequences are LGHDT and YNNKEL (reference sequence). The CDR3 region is CASSPYTGRTEAFF. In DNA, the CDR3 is TGTGCCAGCAGCCCATATACAGGGAGAACTGAAGCTTTCTTT.

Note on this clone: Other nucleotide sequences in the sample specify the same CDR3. The CDR3 DNA follows: TGTGCCAGCAGCTTAGAAGGCGGTAATCAGCCCCAGCATTTT. Its translation: CASSLEGGNQPQHF. The V and J genes are TRBV7-9 and TRBJ1-5; unclear D gene. CDR3 size: 14 residues. Germline assignment: CDR1 SEHNR and CDR2 FQNEAQ (reference sequence). V was trimmed by 1 base and J by 4 bases, leaving 8 bases between them.

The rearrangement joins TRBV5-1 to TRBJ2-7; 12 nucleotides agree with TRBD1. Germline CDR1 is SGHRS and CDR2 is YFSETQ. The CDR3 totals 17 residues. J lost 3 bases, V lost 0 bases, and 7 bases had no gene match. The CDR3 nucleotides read TGCGCCAGCAGCTTGGAGGGACAGGGGGCCCAGGACTACGAGCAGTACTTC. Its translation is CASSLEGQGAQDYEQYF.

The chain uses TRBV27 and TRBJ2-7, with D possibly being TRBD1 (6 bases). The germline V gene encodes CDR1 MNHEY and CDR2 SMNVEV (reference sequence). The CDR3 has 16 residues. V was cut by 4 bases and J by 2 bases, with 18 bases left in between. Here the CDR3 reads CASSSFLDRPPYEQYF. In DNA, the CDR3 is TGTGCCAGCAGTTCCTTCCTAGACAGGCCTCCCTACGAGCAGTACTTC.

CDR3 residues: CAVGGLNTGELFF. DNA for the CDR3: TGTGCCGTAGGAGGGCTGAACACCGGGGAGCTGTTTTTT. J is TRBJ2-2 and V is TRBV7-6, with D possibly TRBD2 on 6 matching bases. Germline V gives CDR1 SGHVS, CDR2 FNYEAQ. The CDR3 has 13 residues. Deletions cut 11 bases from V and 1 base from J, with 11 bases between. Full variable domain (missing parts from reference TRBV7-6 and TRBJ2-2): GAGVSQSPRYKVTKRGQDVALRCDPISGHVSLYWYRQALGQGPEFLTYFNYEAQQDKSGLPNDRFSAERPEGSISTLTIQRTEQRDSAMYRCAVGGLNTGELFFGEGSRLTVL.

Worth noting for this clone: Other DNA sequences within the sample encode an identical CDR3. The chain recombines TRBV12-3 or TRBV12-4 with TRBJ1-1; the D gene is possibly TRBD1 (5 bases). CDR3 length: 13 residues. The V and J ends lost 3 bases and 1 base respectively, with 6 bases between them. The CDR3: CASSLQGNTEAFF. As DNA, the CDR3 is TGTGCCAGCAGTTTGCAGGGGAACACTGAAGCTTTCTTT.

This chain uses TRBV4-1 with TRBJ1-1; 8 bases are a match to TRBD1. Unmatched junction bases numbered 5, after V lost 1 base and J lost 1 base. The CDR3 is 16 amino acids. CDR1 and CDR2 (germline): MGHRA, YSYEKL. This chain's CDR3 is CASSQATGQENTEAFF. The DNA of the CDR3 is TGCGCCAGCAGCCAAGCAACGGGACAGGAGAACACTGAAGCTTTCTTT.